This T cell receptor (beta chain) was found in a study of T-cell reconstitution after alpha-beta-depleted transplantation in children. Whole-study findings and limits: Where alpha-beta T cells came from about two months after transplant was reportedly several hundred expanded graft clones.

Germline loops: CDR1 DFQATT, CDR2 SNEGSKA (reference sequence). This CDR3 comprises 14 residues. Unique molecular identifiers were built into the TCRbeta library. TCRdb itself ran the PCR reads through MiXCR, one entry per CDR3 protein. Here the sample spans about 600,000 distinct CDR3 sequences, roughly 23% being singletons. This clonotype occurred once. Its antigen is as yet unknown. This clonotype was sampled from a boy in the first two years of life who had a stem cell transplant for acute myeloid leukemia, so the T cells may come from the graft donor. Sample: PBMCs, mostly from graft donor cells, taken 360 days after TCRalphabeta/CD19-depleted stem cell transplant. The chain combines TRBV20-1 with TRBJ2-5, with D possibly being TRBD1 (6 bases). The CDR3 nucleotides read TGCAGAGCGCGAACCCAGGGGATTCAAGAGACCCAGTACTTC. Translated, it gives CRARTQGIQETQYF.